Detailed here is one T cell receptor beta chain. This CDR3 region has 14 residues. Looked up from germline, CDR1 is SGHDN and CDR2 is FVKESK. Trimming shortened V by 4 bases and J by 4 bases, and 11 bases separated the two germline ends. This sample is part of a study of identical twins. TCRdb used MiXCR to reprocess the 5' RACE reads, holding one entry per CDR3 protein. The sample shows roughly 750,000 distinct CDR3 sequences, around 20% of them seen only once. This sample was also put to use in a study of T cells expressing NK-cell markers.

This sequence originates from a woman younger than 35 in good health. V and J are TRBV14 and TRBJ2-1; D is possibly TRBD2 (5 bases). Material: PBMCs. CDR3 nucleotide sequence: TGTGCCAGCAGCCCGGTGGACTCTTACAATGAGCAGTTCTTC. This gives the protein CASSPVDSYNEQFF.